The 18 T cell receptor beta chains presented below share a single source sample, sequenced in a study of cytomegalovirus exposure and HLA in healthy donors. The PCR ran on 60 Vbeta and 13 Jbeta primers. Assay used: immunoSEQ multiplex PCR; TCRdb lists only in-frame clones, some missing. The repertoire has approximately 140,000 clones, approximately 77% of them found once; the top ten carry roughly 1%. The sample comprised PBMCs. The receptors here all came from a woman aged 60 to 75 in good health and CMV-seronegative.

J is TRBJ2-6 and V is TRBV30, with 7 bases matching TRBD1. Per the germline V gene, CDR1 is GTSNPN and CDR2 is SVGIG (reference sequence). The CDR3 length is 14 residues. The DNA for the CDR3 is TGTGCACGGAGACAGGGCTCTGGGGCCAACGTCCTGACTTTC. Its translation is CARRQGSGANVLTF.

This chain links TRBV28 with TRBJ1-1; no definite D call. The germline CDR1 and CDR2 sequences are MDHEN and SYDVKM. V was cut by 6 bases and J by 3 bases, with 20 bases left in between. The CDR3 is 16 residues long. CDR3 DNA sequence: TGTGCCAGCAGCCAACGGCGGAGCCGCGGGGACACTGAAGCTTTCTTT. Translation gives CASSQRRSRGDTEAFF.

This chain's CDR3 is CASSGQGLYGNTIYF. CDR3 nucleotides: TGCGCCAGCAGCGGACAGGGACTGTATGGAAACACCATATATTTT. V is TRBV5-1 and J is TRBJ1-3, with 8 bases matching TRBD1. CDR1 is SGHRS, CDR2 YFSETQ, per germline. Trimming cost V 4 bases and J 3 bases; bases outside gene matches: 6. CDR3 length equals 15 residues.

This clone occurred once. The V call is TRBV10-3, the J call TRBJ2-7; 9 nucleotides match TRBD2. CDR1 is ENHRY and CDR2 is SYGVKD in the germline V gene. The CDR3 runs 14 residues. V lost 6 bases, J lost 8 bases, and 11 bases stayed unmatched. As DNA, the CDR3 is TGTGCCATCAGAAAGCGGGGGGCCCTTAGTAAGCAGTACTTC. It encodes CAIRKRGALSKQYF.

This clone has only a few counts. The chain links TRBV21-1 to TRBJ2-7; TRBD1, the table's D call, was not compared with the DNA. TRBV21-1 is shown as a pseudogene. The CDR3 sequence is 15 residues long. CDR3 loop: CASSPGTTVSYEQYF. CDR3 in DNA: TGTGCCAGCAGCCCCGGGACAACCGTCTCCTACGAGCAGTACTTC.

This rearrangement joins TRBV5-1 to TRBJ2-5; 8 bases agree with TRBD1. This CDR3 spans 17 amino acids. Germline V CDR1 and CDR2: SGHRS, YFSETQ. Trimming took 4 bases from V and 2 from J; bases not matched to a gene: 13. CDR3 in amino acids: CASSRTAGTGSQETQYF. The CDR3 bases are TGCGCCAGCAGCCGAACAGCCGGGACAGGATCACAAGAGACCCAGTACTTC. Variable domain in full (rest from reference TRBV5-1 and TRBJ2-5): KAGVTQTPRYLIKTRGQQVTLSCSPISGHRSVSWYQQTPGQGLQFLFEYFSETQRNKGNFPGRFSGRQFSNSRSEMNVSTLELGDSALYLCASSRTAGTGSQETQYFGPGTRLLVL.

The V gene is TRBV18, the J gene TRBJ1-1; TRBD1 matches at 7 bases. Germline CDR1 KGHSH, CDR2 LQKENI. The CDR3 length is 16 residues. The V and J ends lost 3 bases and 1 base, in that order; junction bases with no gene match: 8. CDR3 region: CASSPQRQGKNTEAFF. As DNA, the CDR3 is TGTGCCAGCTCACCGCAGCGACAGGGCAAGAACACTGAAGCTTTCTTT.

This clone has a single count. The rearrangement joins TRBV9 to TRBJ2-3, with 14 bases matching TRBD2. Looked up from germline, CDR1 is SGDLS and CDR2 is YYNGEE. This CDR3 comprises 18 residues. The V segment lost 4 bases and the J segment 0 bases; nucleotides outside the gene matches: 7. The CDR3 region is CASSPGTSGSWSTDTQYF. The CDR3, as DNA: TGTGCCAGCAGCCCTGGGACTAGCGGGAGTTGGAGCACAGATACGCAGTATTTT.

This rearrangement joins TRBV9 to TRBJ2-3; D is undetermined. The V gene's germline CDR1 is SGDLS and CDR2 YYNGEE. V shed 4 bases and J shed 0 bases, with 9 bases lying between them. The CDR3 has 14 amino acids. CDR3 nucleotides: TGTGCCAGCAGCCTCCACCTAAGCACAGATACGCAGTATTTT. It codes for CASSLHLSTDTQYF.

The genes are TRBV19 and TRBJ2-3; 7 nucleotides line up with TRBD2. There are 17 residues in the CDR3. Trimming cost V 1 base and J 1 base; bases outside gene matches: 8. Germline V gene lookup returns CDR1 LNHDA and CDR2 SQIVND (reference sequence). CDR3: CASSIARLANRTDTQYF. The CDR3 DNA follows: TGTGCCAGTAGTATAGCCCGACTAGCAAATCGCACAGATACGCAGTATTTT.

The chain employs TRBV27 and TRBJ2-1, with TRBD2 matching over 13 bases. The CDR3 extends over 17 amino acids. The trim removed 1 base at V and 5 bases at J, leaving 5 bases unmatched. Germline V gives CDR1 MNHEY, CDR2 SMNVEV (reference sequence). CDR3 coding DNA: TGTGCCAGCAGTTTATTGGGACTAGCGGGGTCCGACAATGAGCAGTTCTTC. Translation gives CASSLLGLAGSDNEQFF.

Concerning this clone itself: The junction and the germline gene differ at one end; a read error may be behind it. The V gene is TRBV7-7, the J gene TRBJ1-3; D might be TRBD1 (6 bases). Germline assignment: CDR1 SSHAT and CDR2 FNYEAQ (reference sequence). This CDR3 comprises 15 residues. CDR3 coding DNA: TGTGCTAGCAGCCCTAACAGGGACTCTGGAAACACCATATATTTT. This encodes CASSPNRDSGNTIYF. The variable domain in full, completed from reference TRBV7-7 and TRBJ1-3, reads GAGVSQSPRYKVTKRGQDVTLRCDPISSHATLYWYQQALGQGPEFLTYFNYEAQPDKSGLPSDRFSAERPEGSISTLTIQRTEQRDSAMYRCASSPNRDSGNTIYFGEGSWLTVV.

As DNA, the CDR3 is TGTGCCAGCAGCGTGGGGGGTCGAAGCTCCTACGAGCAGTACTTC. This codes for CASSVGGRSSYEQYF. This chain links TRBV9 with TRBJ2-7, with a tentative D call TRBD2 (6 bases). Germline V CDR1 and CDR2: SGDLS, YYNGEE. The CDR3 has 15 residues. V lost 2 bases and J lost 0, with 12 bases in between.

The gene calls are TRBV9 and TRBJ1-2, with 7 bases that match TRBD1. The CDR3 sequence is 15 residues long. With V trimmed by 2 bases and J by 3 bases, 7 bases remained unmatched. Looked up from germline, CDR1 is SGDLS and CDR2 is YYNGEE. In DNA form, the CDR3 reads TGTGCCAGCAGCGTGGCGGGACAGACATACTATGGCTACACCTTC. It encodes CASSVAGQTYYGYTF.

The chain carries TRBV7-8 and TRBJ2-6; the match to TRBD1 covers 11 bases. This CDR3 region has 16 residues. Germline V gives CDR1 SGHVS, CDR2 FQNEAQ. V trimming: 6 bases; J trimming: 4 bases; junction bases outside the gene matches: 5. CDR3 sequence (DNA): TGTGCCAGCAGGGGGACAGGGGGATCGGGGGCCAACGTCCTGACTTTC. Protein product: CASRGTGGSGANVLTF.

For the CDR3, the DNA is TGTGCCAGCAAACGACAGGCGGATTATGGCTACACCTTC. This sequence encodes CASKRQADYGYTF. The chain recombines TRBV7-6 with TRBJ1-2, with D possibly being TRBD1 (6 bases). The CDR3 is 13 amino acids. Germline lookup yields CDR1 SGHVS and CDR2 FNYEAQ. V lost 7 bases, J lost 5 bases, and 14 bases lay in between. Looking up the rest from reference TRBV7-6 and TRBJ1-2 gives the full variable domain: GAGVSQSPRYKVTKRGQDVALRCDPISGHVSLYWYRQALGQGPEFLTYFNYEAQQDKSGLPNDRFSAERPEGSISTLTIQRTEQRDSAMYRCASKRQADYGYTFGSGTRLTVV.

The chain joins TRBV2 to TRBJ2-7; D might be TRBD2 (5 bases). Between the trimmed V and J ends, which lost 6 bases and 2 bases, there was a span of 5 bases. The CDR3 is 11 amino acids. CDR1 and CDR2 from the germline V gene are SNHLY and FYNNEI. CDR3 region: CASRRAYEQYF. The CDR3 nucleotides are TGTGCCAGCAGGCGGGCCTACGAGCAGTACTTC.

This clone came up once. The chain joins TRBV4-1 to TRBJ1-2; no definite D call. CDR3 length equals 13 residues. V shed 5 bases and J shed 1 base, with 8 bases lying between them. The germline gives CDR1 MGHRA, CDR2 YSYEKL. In DNA form, the CDR3 reads TGCGCCAGCAGCTACCAGATTAACTATGGCTACACCTTC. This codes for CASSYQINYGYTF.